This T cell receptor beta chain was identified in a study of blood T cells in healthy people across ages (dated by TCRdb to between 2015 and 2016). Regarding the research as a whole: Template switching captured roughly one uniquely barcoded TCR beta cDNA molecule per two T cells in model experiments. The study measured age-related changes in TCR beta repertoire diversity using deep sequencing normalized with unique cDNA molecular identifiers. The donors were divided into four age groups: young (average around 17 years), middle-aged (approximately 39), aged (approximately 64) and long-lived (around 87). Donors of different ages were randomly distributed across sequencing lanes to avoid experimental bias. Using the same blood draw, the study looked at two additional independent replicas of 1 million unique cDNA reads for two donors, one aged 18 to 30 and the other aged 80 or older. Paper-wide results and their limitations: Observed TCR beta diversity correlated strongly with the percentage of naive T cells measured by flow cytometry. Observed TCR beta diversity per million T cells fell roughly linearly with age, and a significant reduction was already apparent by age approximately 40. Because the CMV infection status of the donors was unknown, age-related changes in expanded clonotypes may potentially have been confounded. Conclusive comparison of naive and antigen-experienced compartments was prevented by the profiling of bulk unsorted PBMCs. Total diversity estimates from one million sequenced T cells were considered lower bounds and underestimates. Compared with the aged group, more naive CD4+ T cells, fewer expanded clones and increased TCR diversity were shown by the long-lived group, suggesting age selection.

Points on this clonotype: The antigen it binds to is not known. No per-base quality is available; no much larger clone lies one base away.

The approximately 41 donors, aged about 6 to 95 years, were systemically healthy Caucasian individuals from Russia. Around 10 milliliters of peripheral blood were collected from each donor into EDTA-treated Vacutainer tubes. Ficoll-Paque density-gradient centrifugation was used to isolate PBMCs, with at least 7 million per sample. Trizol reagent was used to extract total RNA from the PBMCs, yielding at least 6 micrograms per sample. For every donor, an aliquot of PBMCs went through flow cytometry to measure the percentages of naive CD45RAhigh/CD27high T cells. The method behind the library was 5' RACE. The sequencer listed for this sample is Illumina HiSeq 2500. A second PCR of about 7 to 12 cycles was run with a J-beta primer mix and a sample-barcoded 5' primer. A template-switch 5' adaptor carrying 12 random nucleotides introduced a unique molecular identifier onto each TCR beta cDNA molecule. Each sample yielded at least 2.5 million CDR3-containing paired-end reads. First-strand cDNA synthesis was performed from all RNA using the Mint cDNA synthesis kit, with priming by a TRBC-specific oligonucleotide. Following uracil-DNA glycosylase treatment, all cDNA underwent a first 18-cycle PCR with the universal primers M1SS and BC2_uni_R. From the authors' description of their analysis: Normalization of each sample was performed by random selection of 1 million high-quality reads, each carrying a distinct molecular identifier. Instead of being binned into consensus sequences, reads that shared molecular identifiers were thrown out. MiTCR, with a Q25 quality threshold and the strictest error-elimination algorithm, was used for CDR3 identification, clonotype clustering and error correction. A nonparametric unseen species model with Euler transformation was used to estimate lower-bound total TCR beta diversity. TCRdb reran the public reads through fastp at Q25 and MiXCR, keeping productive beta chains. A single entry per CDR3 protein holds the most common genes and DNA from its merged rows. The V and J calls were not made by the authors but by TCRdb's processing. Across this sample there are 650,000 to 950,000 distinct CDR3 sequences, with under 45% seen only once. Of the sample, around 21% is held by the ten largest clones.

The CDR3 holds 17 amino acids from the cysteine to the phenylalanine. Of the read, only the CDR3 DNA is kept; its 51 bases are in frame from base 1. V loses 5 bases of germline sequence and J loses 1 base, and the interval between the two ends is 18 bases. This TCR was recovered from a man in his 60s in good health. The chain uses TRBV12-3 or TRBV12-4 and TRBJ2-1, with the D call perhaps TRBD1 or TRBD2, each one matching 6 bases. Sequencing was done on a sample of blood. The CDR3 here reads CASSLRTKGGSYNEQFF. The bases are TGTGCCAGCAGTCTAAGGACTAAGGGGGGATCCTACAATGAGCAGTTCTTC.